What follows are 14 T cell receptor beta chains derived from one specimen sequenced in a study of cytomegalovirus exposure and HLA in healthy donors. PCR employed 60 Vbeta and 13 Jbeta primers. TCRdb's copy holds only in-frame clones and misses some; the assay was immunoSEQ multiplex PCR. The table shows some 150,000 clones, with 79% occurring only once. The source material was PBMCs. The source is a male donor in good health and CMV-seronegative.

The chain joins TRBV9 to TRBJ2-5; a weak D match, TRBD2 (6 bases). The germline gives CDR1 SGDLS, CDR2 YYNGEE. V was shortened by 0 bases and J by 5 bases, with 14 bases between the two germline ends. CDR3 size: 15 residues. In DNA, the CDR3 is TGTGCCAGCAGCGTAGCTACGGGCGGGGCGGAGACCCAGTACTTC. It codes for CASSVATGGAETQYF.

This clone was counted a few times. V and J are TRBV29-1 and TRBJ1-1; D is uncertain. The CDR3 spans 12 residues. Germline V gene data show CDR1 as SQVTM and CDR2 as ANQGSEA. Trimming took 3 bases from V and 1 from J, leaving 6 bases between them. CDR3: CSVDGQNTEAFF. DNA of the CDR3: TGCAGCGTTGATGGCCAGAACACTGAAGCTTTCTTT.

The V gene is TRBV5-1, the J gene TRBJ2-1, with 8 bases lining up with TRBD2. The CDR3 spans 15 residues. The V and J ends lost 0 bases and 4 bases, in that order; junction bases with no gene match: 3. The germline gives CDR1 SGHRS, CDR2 YFSETQ. The CDR3 DNA follows: TGCGCCAGCAGCTTGGGGCGGGGGGTGTACAATGAGCAGTTCTTC. It yields the protein CASSLGRGVYNEQFF.

The chain is built from TRBV2 and TRBJ1-6; TRBD1 agrees at 9 bases. Germline assignment: CDR1 SNHLY and CDR2 FYNNEI. Trimming at V came to 8 bases and at J to 10 bases, leaving 6 bases not matched to a gene. The CDR3 sequence is 13 residues long. The CDR3 sequence: CASQQGAGSPLHF. The DNA for the CDR3 is TGTGCCAGCCAACAGGGGGCAGGATCACCCCTCCACTTT.

Concerning this clone: At one of its ends the junction is not consistent with the germline gene, which may arise from a read error. The chain combines TRBV2 with TRBJ2-5; 8 nucleotides match TRBD1. The germline V gene encodes CDR1 SNHLY and CDR2 FYNNEI. The CDR3 consists of 14 residues. CDR3 sequence reads: CASPKDRAQGTQYF. CDR3 DNA: TGTGCCAGCCCTAAGGACAGGGCCCAAGGGACCCAGTACTTC.

The chain recombines TRBV9 with TRBJ1-1, with D unclear. CDR1 is SGDLS, CDR2 YYNGEE, per germline. The CDR3 is 13 amino acids. Trimming left V 4 bases short and J 3 bases short, with 10 bases between. CDR3 in amino acids: CASSPKGDTEAFF. In DNA, the CDR3 is TGTGCCAGCAGCCCGAAGGGAGACACTGAAGCTTTCTTT.

The chain combines TRBV5-1 with TRBJ2-2; a possible D gene is TRBD2 (5 bases). Trimming shortened V by 3 bases and J by 4 bases, and 10 bases separated the two germline ends. The germline CDR1 and CDR2 sequences are SGHRS and YFSETQ. CDR3 length: 14 amino acids. The CDR3 region is CASSSGLFTGELFF. CDR3 nucleotide sequence: TGCGCCAGCAGCTCCGGACTGTTCACCGGGGAGCTGTTTTTT.

Here the CDR3 DNA reads TGTGCCAGCAGTTCCTCCACCCCCTATTTAGCTTTCTTT. This gives the protein CASSSSTPYLAFF. V usage is TRBV27 and J usage is TRBJ1-1; D unresolved. V was shortened by 4 bases and J by 10 bases, with 16 bases between the two germline ends. The CDR3 length is 13 residues. In germline, CDR1 is MNHEY, CDR2 SMNVEV (reference sequence).

The chain carries TRBV11-3 and TRBJ2-2; 9 bases map to TRBD2. Germline lookup yields CDR1 SGHNT and CDR2 YENEEA. The CDR3 totals 16 residues. The J segment lost 4 bases and the V segment lost 3 bases, leaving 6 bases of the junction unmatched. The CDR3 coding sequence is TGTGCCAGCAGCTTGGCCGGGACTAGCCCCACCGGGGAGCTGTTTTTT. Amino acids: CASSLAGTSPTGELFF. Based on the CDR3 plus reference TRBV11-3 and TRBJ2-2, the full variable domain is EAGVVQSPRYKIIEKKQPVAFWCNPISGHNTLYWYLQNLGQGPELLIRYENEEAVDDSQLPKDRFSAERLKGVDSTLKIQPAELGDSAVYLCASSLAGTSPTGELFFGEGSRLTVL.

The count of this clone is one. The V call is TRBV30, the J call TRBJ2-1; possible D gene TRBD1, 6 bases. Germline V gives CDR1 GTSNPN, CDR2 SVGIG (reference sequence). CDR3 length equals 14 residues. The germline V and J ends were trimmed by 2 bases and 2 bases, with 10 bases remaining between them. Here the CDR3 DNA reads TGTGCCTGGAGTTTGGACAGTACCTACAATGAGCAGTTCTTC. Translated: CAWSLDSTYNEQFF.

V and J are TRBV27 and TRBJ1-2, with 8 bases identical to TRBD1. V trimming: 3 bases; J trimming: 7 bases; junction bases outside the gene matches: 4. Germline values: CDR1 MNHEY, CDR2 SMNVEV (reference sequence). This CDR3 is built from 13 residues. CDR3 loop: CASSLDRAGGYTF. The CDR3 bases are TGTGCCAGCAGTTTGGACAGGGCCGGTGGCTACACCTTC.

This clone was counted only a few times. This chain uses TRBV6-1 with TRBJ1-1; TRBD1 might be the D (5 bases). The germline V gene has CDR1 MNHNS and CDR2 SASEGT. V was shortened by 6 bases and J by 5 bases, with 13 bases between the two germline ends. CDR3 length: 13 amino acids. In DNA, the CDR3 is TGTGCCAGCAGGCGCCCGGGGGGTACTGAAGCTTTCTTT. Protein: CASRRPGGTEAFF.

The V call is TRBV19, the J call TRBJ2-7; TRBD1 agrees at 7 bases. CDR3 length: 14 residues. Germline V lookup: CDR1 LNHDA, CDR2 SQIVND (reference sequence). Losses at the gene ends were 9 bases for V and 5 bases for J; bases not matched to a gene: 13. CDR3 residues: CASSEGGAGDEQYF. For the CDR3, the DNA is TGTGCCAGCAGTGAAGGGGGCGCAGGAGACGAGCAGTACTTC.

The chain employs TRBV27 and TRBJ2-6; D unclear. Germline values: CDR1 MNHEY, CDR2 SMNVEV (reference sequence). Trimming pared 5 bases from V and 0 bases from J, leaving 11 bases between. This CDR3 has 16 residues. CDR3 loop: CASSADGVSGANVLTF. Written as DNA, the CDR3 is TGTGCCAGCAGTGCCGACGGAGTCTCTGGGGCCAACGTCCTGACTTTC.